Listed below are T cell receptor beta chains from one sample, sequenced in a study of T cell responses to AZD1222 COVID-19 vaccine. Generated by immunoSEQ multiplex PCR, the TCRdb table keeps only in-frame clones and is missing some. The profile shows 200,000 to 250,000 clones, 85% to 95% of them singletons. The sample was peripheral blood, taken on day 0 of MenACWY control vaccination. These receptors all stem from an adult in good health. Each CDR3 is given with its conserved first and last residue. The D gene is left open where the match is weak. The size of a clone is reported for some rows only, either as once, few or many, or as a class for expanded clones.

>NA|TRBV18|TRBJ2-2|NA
CASSPNANTGELFF
TGTGCCAGCTCACCCAACGCGAACACCGGGGAGCTGTTTTTT
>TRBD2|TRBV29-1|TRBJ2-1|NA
CSLRAGALREQFF
TGCAGCCTCCGAGCGGGGGCTTTAAGGGAGCAGTTCTTC
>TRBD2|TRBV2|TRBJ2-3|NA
CASKTSAATDTQYF
TGTGCCAGCAAAACTAGCGCGGCTACAGATACGCAGTATTTT
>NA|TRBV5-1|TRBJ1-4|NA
CASSPGQLEKLFF
TGCGCCAGCAGCCCCGGACAGCTTGAAAAACTGTTTTTT
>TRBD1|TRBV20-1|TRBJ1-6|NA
CSASEGAPSSYNSPLHF
TGCAGTGCTAGTGAGGGGGCCCCGAGCTCCTATAATTCACCCCTCCACTTT
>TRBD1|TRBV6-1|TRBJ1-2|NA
CASNDRGEDGYTF
TGTGCCAGCAACGACAGGGGGGAGGATGGCTACACCTTC
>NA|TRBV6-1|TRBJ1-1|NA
CASSERGTPLGAFF
TGTGCCAGCAGTGAGCGCGGGACCCCATTGGGGGCTTTCTTT
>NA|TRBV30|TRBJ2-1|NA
CAWSVQEGNEQFF
TGTGCCTGGAGTGTACAGGAGGGCAATGAGCAGTTCTTC
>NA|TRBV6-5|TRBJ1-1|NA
CASRRGPVTEAFF
TGTGCCAGCAGAAGAGGGCCGGTCACTGAAGCTTTCTTT
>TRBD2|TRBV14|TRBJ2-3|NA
CASSRRLSGGLSTDTQYF
TGTGCCAGCAGCCGACGCCTTTCGGGGGGGTTGTCCACAGATACGCAGTATTTT
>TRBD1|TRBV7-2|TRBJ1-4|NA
CASSLRGLGEKLFF
TGTGCCAGCAGCTTAAGGGGGCTTGGCGAAAAACTGTTTTTT
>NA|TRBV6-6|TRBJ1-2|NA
CASSRVGNYGYTF
TGTGCCAGCAGTCGCGTGGGGAACTATGGCTACACCTTC
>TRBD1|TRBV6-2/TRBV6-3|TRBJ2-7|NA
CASSLDRAYEQYF
TGTGCCAGCAGCCTCGACAGGGCCTACGAGCAGTACTTC
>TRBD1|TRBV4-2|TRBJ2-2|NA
CASSQVGQGVTGELFF
TGTGCCAGCAGCCAAGTAGGACAGGGGGTGACCGGGGAGCTGTTTTTT
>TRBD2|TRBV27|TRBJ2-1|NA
CASSALDSGIREQFF
TGTGCCAGCAGCGCCCTCGATAGCGGGATTAGGGAGCAGTTCTTC
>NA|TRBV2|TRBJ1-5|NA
CASTKGGGQPQHF
TGTGCCAGCACTAAAGGGGGGGGACAGCCCCAGCATTTT
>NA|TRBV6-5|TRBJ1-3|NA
CASGPGASGNTIYF
TGTGCCAGCGGACCCGGGGCCTCTGGAAACACCATATATTTT
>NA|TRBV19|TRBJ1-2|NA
CASSIALSPGYGYTF
TGTGCCAGTAGTATAGCCCTATCTCCGGGCTATGGCTACACCTTC
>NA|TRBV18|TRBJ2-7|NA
CASSRGRAVVEEQYF
TGTGCCAGCTCACGAGGCAGGGCGGTAGTTGAGGAGCAGTACTTC
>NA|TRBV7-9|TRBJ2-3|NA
CAGNPRGGQDTQYF
TGTGCCGGAAATCCCAGGGGGGGGCAAGATACGCAGTATTTT
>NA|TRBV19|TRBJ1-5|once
CASSRKADQPQHF
TGTGCCAGTAGTAGAAAGGCGGATCAGCCCCAGCATTTT
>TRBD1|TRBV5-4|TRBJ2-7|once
CASSLPGGYEQYF
TGTGCCAGCAGCTTGCCAGGGGGCTACGAGCAGTACTTC
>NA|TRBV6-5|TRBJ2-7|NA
CASSTLDSPYEQYF
TGTGCCAGCAGCACTCTTGACAGTCCCTACGAGCAGTACTTC
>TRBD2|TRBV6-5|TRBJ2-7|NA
CASHRAGGSYEQYF
TGTGCCAGCCACCGAGCGGGGGGCTCCTACGAGCAGTACTTC
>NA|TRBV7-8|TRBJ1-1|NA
CASSLASRDTEAFF
TGTGCCAGCAGCTTAGCTTCCAGGGACACTGAAGCTTTCTTT
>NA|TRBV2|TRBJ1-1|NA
CASSTGLTNTEAFF
TGTGCCAGCAGTACGGGACTCACGAACACTGAAGCTTTCTTT
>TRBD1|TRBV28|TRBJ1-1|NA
CASEQGGGDTEAFF
TGTGCCAGCGAACAGGGGGGTGGGGACACTGAAGCTTTCTTT
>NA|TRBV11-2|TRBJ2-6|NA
CASSLAAGANVLTF
TGTGCCAGCAGCTTAGCGGCTGGGGCCAACGTCCTGACTTTC